Below are 7 T cell receptor beta chains sequenced from a single sample in a study of shared clonotypes between healthy human individuals. Only in-frame clones appear in the TCRdb table, and some are missing; sequencing was by immunoSEQ multiplex PCR. The repertoire holds millions of clones, just over 90% seen once, with about 0.13% in the top ten. What was sequenced was naive CD4+ T cells sorted from blood. Noted subset: CD45RA+ positively selected. Receptor source: a man younger than 30 in good health.

This chain joins TRBV25-1 and TRBJ2-5; D unresolved. Germline-derived CDR1 and CDR2 are MGHDK and SYGVNS. This CDR3 contains 13 residues. V lost 3 bases and J lost 9, with 14 bases in between. The CDR3, as DNA: TGTGCCAGCAGTGAGCGTAGGGTTGGGGCCCAGTACTTC. Encoded protein: CASSERRVGAQYF.

The chain recombines TRBV19 with TRBJ1-1, with TRBD1 identical over 7 bases. The CDR3 is made up of 14 amino acids. Germline CDR1 LNHDA, CDR2 SQIVND (reference sequence). V shed 0 bases, J shed 4 bases, and the junction held 2 bases outside the gene matches. Written as DNA, the CDR3 is TGTGCCAGTAGTATAGACCCAGGGGGCACTGAAGCTTTCTTT. Translated: CASSIDPGGTEAFF. Looking up the rest from reference TRBV19 and TRBJ1-1 gives the full variable domain: DGGITQSPKYLFRKEGQNVTLSCEQNLNHDAMYWYRQDPGQGLRLIYYSQIVNDFQKGDIAEGYSVSREKKESFPLTVTSAQKNPTAFYLCASSIDPGGTEAFFGQGTRLTVV.

The chain employs TRBV5-1 and TRBJ1-4, with 11 bases that match TRBD1. Germline-derived CDR1 and CDR2 are SGHRS and YFSETQ. The V gene end was trimmed by 0 bases and the J gene end by 8 bases; junction bases not matched to a gene: 9. The CDR3 sequence is 17 residues long. The CDR3 DNA follows: TGCGCCAGCAGCTTGGTATCGTTGGGACAGGGGGGAGAAAAACTGTTTTTT. Its translation is CASSLVSLGQGGEKLFF.

This clone was seen just once. This chain's CDR3 is CASSYRGDTIYF. CDR3 in DNA: TGCGCCAGCAGCTACAGGGGTGACACCATATATTTT. The J gene is TRBJ1-3, the V gene TRBV5-1; 7 nucleotides line up with TRBD1. V lost 3 bases, J lost 8 bases, and 2 bases stayed unmatched. There are 12 residues in the CDR3. The germline gives CDR1 SGHRS, CDR2 YFSETQ.

The J gene is TRBJ2-1, the V gene TRBV7-9; TRBD2 matches 8 bases. Germline V CDR1 and CDR2: SEHNR, FQNEAQ (reference sequence). Trimming took 1 base from V and 6 from J; bases not matched to a gene: 5. The CDR3 totals 15 residues. The CDR3 region is CASSLEAGVGNEQFF. CDR3 bases: TGTGCCAGCAGCTTAGAAGCGGGAGTAGGCAATGAGCAGTTCTTC.

The chain uses TRBV11-3 and TRBJ1-5; tentative D call: TRBD1 (6 bases). Germline CDR1 reads SGHNT; CDR2 reads YENEEA. The CDR3 has 10 residues. V was shortened by 8 bases and J by 9 bases, with 8 bases between the two germline ends. The CDR3 DNA is TGTGCCAGCGGAGGGGGGCCCCAGCATTTT. Translating it yields CASGGGPQHF.

Details on this clone: Other DNA sequences in this sample translate to the same CDR3. The V and J genes are TRBV10-3 and TRBJ2-7; no clear D gene. Germline values: CDR1 ENHRY, CDR2 SYGVKD. This CDR3 region has 13 residues. The V and J ends lost 0 bases and 0 bases respectively, with 3 bases between them. This CDR3 is CAISESSSYEQYF. In DNA form, the CDR3 reads TGTGCCATCAGTGAGTCGAGCTCCTACGAGCAGTACTTC.